This TCR beta chain was obtained from a study of cytomegalovirus exposure and HLA in healthy donors. A multiplex PCR was run with 60 Vbeta primers and 13 Jbeta primers. TCRdb's copy holds only in-frame clones and misses some; the assay was immunoSEQ multiplex PCR. The data show approximately 150,000 clones, with approximately 80% seen just once and over 4.5% held by the top ten. The study's findings and limits: Specificity of three CMV-associated chains for CMV antigens was verified in vitro.

This clone occurred a few times. Its antigen remains unknown. Germline V gives CDR1 SEHNR, CDR2 FQNEAQ (reference sequence). The CDR3 runs to 16 residues. V lost 3 bases, J lost 0 bases, and 12 bases lay in between. The clonotype comes from a woman between 18 and 29 years old in good health and CMV-seropositive. Sequenced: PBMCs. The J gene is TRBJ1-3, the V gene TRBV7-9, with D perhaps matching TRBD1 (5 bases). The CDR3 here is CASSFGDSYSGNTIYF. In nucleotides, the CDR3 is TGTGCCAGCAGCTTTGGCGACAGCTACTCTGGAAACACCATATATTTT.